This TCR beta chain was found in a study of Graves' ophthalmopathy and Graves' hyperthyroidism. On the study more broadly: Before any treatment was given, at initial diagnosis, peripheral blood was collected.

This clonotype was counted ten times or more. Its antigen is currently unknown. The germline gives CDR1 SEHNR, CDR2 FQNEAQ (reference sequence). The V gene end was trimmed by 0 bases and the J gene end by 6 bases; junction bases not matched to a gene: 4. CDR3 length: 14 residues. Study-level findings and limits: This model predicted ophthalmopathy progression (sensitivity around 71%, specificity about 72%). Most clonotypes expanded in thyroid above 0.001 frequency were present in blood too.

Amplification from RNA transcripts yielded the TCR beta CDR3 regions. The first-round RT-PCR employed HTBI primers together with the Qiagen OneStep RT-PCR kit. A multiplex PCR was then performed as the second round. TCRdb re-called the multiplex PCR reads with MiXCR, one entry per CDR3 protein. The profile covers 300,000 or so distinct CDR3 sequences, with 15% to 20% appearing a single time and roughly 12% taken by the ten largest. Material: peripheral blood. This clonotype was obtained from an adult man with Graves' ophthalmopathy. This chain links TRBV7-9 with TRBJ1-1; TRBD1 matches 7 bases. The CDR3 region has the DNA TGTGCCAGCAGCTTAGCCACAGGGGTCGCTGAAGCTTTCTTT. It codes for CASSLATGVAEAFF.